This entry features one T cell receptor beta chain sequence. The sample comes from a study of blood T cell repertoires in COVID-19. The assay was immunoSEQ multiplex PCR, and TCRdb's table has in-frame clones only and misses some. The data show about 95,000 clones, with around nine tenths seen just once and roughly 3.5% held by the top ten. The CDR3 is 13 amino acids. Germline CDR1 and CDR2: SGHDT and YYEEEE. V lost 0 bases to trimming and J lost 7 bases; unmatched junction nucleotides: 3. This clonotype originated in an older woman with acute or convalescent COVID-19. The chain is built from TRBV5-6 and TRBJ1-1, with 7 bases aligning to TRBD1. What was sequenced was peripheral blood. The CDR3 is CASSLVGDSEAFF. The CDR3 DNA is TGTGCCAGCAGCTTGGTGGGGGACAGTGAAGCTTTCTTT.